The 24 T cell receptor beta chains reported below all come from one sample, sequenced in a study of cytomegalovirus exposure and HLA in healthy donors. The study ran its PCR with 60 Vbeta and 13 Jbeta primers. Measured with immunoSEQ multiplex PCR; TCRdb has only the in-frame clones, and not every one. The sample yields 130,000 or so clones, around 77% seen once. Sequencing used PBMCs. The receptors stem from a man in his fifties in good health and CMV-seronegative.

The rearrangement joins TRBV19 to TRBJ2-1, with 8 positions matching TRBD2. J was trimmed by 6 bases and V by 5 bases; bases with no gene match: 6. The CDR3 loop spans 14 amino acids. Germline V gives CDR1 LNHDA, CDR2 SQIVND (reference sequence). The chain's CDR3 is CASSSGTSGNEQFF. CDR3 nucleotide sequence: TGTGCCAGTAGTTCCGGGACTAGTGGCAATGAGCAGTTCTTC. Based on the CDR3 plus reference TRBV19 and TRBJ2-1, the full variable domain is DGGITQSPKYLFRKEGQNVTLSCEQNLNHDAMYWYRQDPGQGLRLIYYSQIVNDFQKGDIAEGYSVSREKKESFPLTVTSAQKNPTAFYLCASSSGTSGNEQFFGPGTRLTVL.

V gene TRBV6-5 combines with J gene TRBJ1-2; 9 bases align to TRBD1. Trimming at V came to 4 bases and at J to 3 bases, leaving 3 bases not matched to a gene. The CDR3 consists of 14 residues. Per the germline V gene, CDR1 is MNHEY and CDR2 is SVGAGI. CDR3 in amino acids: CASSSQGADYGYTF. The CDR3, as DNA: TGTGCCAGCAGTTCACAGGGGGCCGACTATGGCTACACCTTC.

The chain combines TRBV5-4 with TRBJ1-1, with TRBD1 as a possible D gene (5 bases). CDR3 length: 16 residues. Germline V gives CDR1 SGHNT, CDR2 YYREEE (reference sequence). The V end was cut by 3 bases, the J end by 4 bases, with 19 bases between. CDR3 nucleotide sequence: TGTGCCAGCAGCTCCGGAACAAAGGGGCGAGTCACTGAAGCTTTCTTT. Its translation is CASSSGTKGRVTEAFF.

This CDR3 is CASRSAGPYEQYF. The DNA of the CDR3 is TGTGCCAGCAGATCAGCGGGGCCCTACGAGCAGTACTTC. The V gene is TRBV6-6, the J gene TRBJ2-7; 7 bases align to TRBD2. This CDR3 is 13 amino acids long. With 6 bases clipped from V and 2 bases from J, the junction kept 4 bases outside the gene matches. The germline CDR1 and CDR2 sequences are MNHNY and SVGAGI (reference sequence).

The rearrangement joins TRBV9 to TRBJ2-5, with 10 bases identical to TRBD2. The CDR3 is 14 amino acids. Germline V gives CDR1 SGDLS, CDR2 YYNGEE. Trimming took 4 bases from V and 3 from J; bases not matched to a gene: 3. Here the CDR3 DNA reads TGTGCCAGCAGCCCCAGCGGGAGGGAAGAGACCCAGTACTTC. Its protein is CASSPSGREETQYF.

The chain is built from TRBV11-2 and TRBJ2-7; weak D call: TRBD1 (6 bases). Deletions cut 1 base from V and 6 bases from J, with 13 bases between. The CDR3 is made up of 14 amino acids. CDR1 SGHAT and CDR2 FQNNGV come from the germline V gene. CDR3: CASSLVRLGAEQYF. CDR3 bases: TGTGCCAGCAGCTTAGTACGTTTGGGGGCCGAGCAGTACTTC.

The chain recombines TRBV2 with TRBJ1-1; 8 bases are shared with TRBD1. Germline CDR1 is SNHLY and CDR2 is FYNNEI. The CDR3 runs 12 residues. J was trimmed by 9 bases and V by 7 bases; bases with no gene match: 7. The CDR3 is CASKGQEKKAFF. The CDR3 coding sequence is TGTGCCAGCAAGGGACAGGAGAAGAAAGCTTTCTTT. Variable domain in full (rest from reference TRBV2 and TRBJ1-1): EPEVTQTPSHQVTQMGQEVILRCVPISNHLYFYWYRQILGQKVEFLVSFYNNEISEKSEIFDDQFSVERPDGSNFTLKIRSTKLEDSAMYFCASKGQEKKAFFGQGTRLTVV.

Remarks on this clone: Other nucleotide sequences from this sample produce the same CDR3. The chain joins TRBV29-1 to TRBJ2-5, with a tentative D call TRBD2 (5 bases). The V gene lost 6 bases and the J gene lost 1 base, with 9 bases spanning the gap. Germline-derived CDR1 and CDR2 are SQVTM and ANQGSEA. The CDR3 contains 12 residues. The CDR3 is CSVGAVQETQYF. The CDR3 DNA is TGCAGCGTCGGAGCGGTCCAAGAGACCCAGTACTTC.

The chain carries TRBV6-1 and TRBJ2-3; 7 bases align to TRBD2. This CDR3 comprises 16 residues. The J segment lost 2 bases and the V segment lost 3 bases, leaving 8 bases of the junction unmatched. Germline lookup yields CDR1 MNHNS and CDR2 SASEGT. Here the CDR3 DNA reads TGTGCCAGCAGTGACGGGTCTGCGGGAGACACAGATACGCAGTATTTT. As protein: CASSDGSAGDTDTQYF.

V and J are TRBV1 and TRBJ1-1. TRBV1 constitutes a pseudogene. This CDR3 is built from 13 residues. This CDR3 is CTPRTRGDTEAFF. In DNA form, the CDR3 reads TGCACCCCACGAACCCGGGGGGACACTGAAGCTTTCTTT.

The chain combines TRBV6-5 with TRBJ2-4; 8 bases map to TRBD1. The CDR3 runs 14 residues. From germline, CDR1 is MNHEY and CDR2 SVGAGI. The V segment lost 5 bases and the J segment 7 bases; nucleotides outside the gene matches: 7. The CDR3 is CASSRQGWGNIQYF. The CDR3 DNA is TGTGCCAGCAGTCGACAGGGGTGGGGGAACATTCAGTACTTC.

There are a few counts of this clone. The J gene is TRBJ1-5, the V gene TRBV10-2; TRBD1 aligns across 7 bases. V lost 0 bases to trimming and J lost 2 bases; unmatched junction nucleotides: 4. Germline CDR1 and CDR2: WSHSY and SAAADI. CDR3 length: 16 residues. CDR3 residues: CASSESGGAGNQPQHF. The CDR3 DNA reads as TGCGCCAGCAGTGAGTCAGGGGGCGCAGGCAATCAGCCCCAGCATTTT.

This clone was observed a single time. The chain joins TRBV28 to TRBJ2-2, with 11 positions matching TRBD2. This CDR3 region has 17 residues. The V gene's germline CDR1 is MDHEN and CDR2 SYDVKM. V trimming: 2 bases; J trimming: 1 base; junction bases outside the gene matches: 3. The CDR3 DNA sequence: TGTGCCAGCAGTTTACCTCTAGCGGGAGGGAACACCGGGGAGCTGTTTTTT. It is translated as CASSLPLAGGNTGELFF.

The chain links TRBV6-1 to TRBJ1-2; TRBD1 matches at 8 bases. The germline gives CDR1 MNHNS, CDR2 SASEGT. V lost 4 bases to trimming and J lost 3 bases; unmatched junction nucleotides: 10. This CDR3 is built from 16 residues. The CDR3 DNA reads as TGTGCCAGCAGTGGGGCAGGGGGCGGCTCGGACTATGGCTACACCTTC. Protein sequence: CASSGAGGGSDYGYTF.

This clone was counted only a few times. The J gene is TRBJ2-2, the V gene TRBV6-5; D unresolved. This CDR3 region has 14 residues. From germline, CDR1 is MNHEY and CDR2 SVGAGI. The V and J ends lost 5 bases and 3 bases respectively, with 10 bases between them. For the CDR3, the DNA is TGTGCCAGCAGTCTCTGGCGGTACACCGGGGAGCTGTTTTTT. It is translated as CASSLWRYTGELFF.

This chain links TRBV18 with TRBJ2-3, with 15 bases identical to TRBD2. V lost 5 bases and J lost 5; bases outside the gene matches: 8. The CDR3 runs to 17 residues. Germline V CDR1 and CDR2: KGHSH, LQKENI. The DNA for the CDR3 is TGTGCCAGCTCATCCGGACTAGCGGGAGGGCCCCGAGATACGCAGTATTTT. Translated, it gives CASSSGLAGGPRDTQYF.

The chain combines TRBV18 with TRBJ1-1; D remains ambiguous. This CDR3 contains 14 residues. Germline CDR1 is KGHSH and CDR2 is LQKENI. Trimming left V 3 bases short and J 1 base short, with 9 bases between. The DNA of the CDR3 is TGTGCCAGCTCACCCAAGGAGGCGAACACTGAAGCTTTCTTT. Translation: CASSPKEANTEAFF.

The chain has TRBV10-3 and TRBJ2-5, with TRBD1 as a possible D gene (6 bases). Per germline, CDR1 ENHRY and CDR2 SYGVKD. V was shortened by 6 bases and J by 4 bases, with 18 bases between the two germline ends. CDR3 length: 15 amino acids. The CDR3 sequence is CAIRADRNVLETQYF. Here the CDR3 DNA reads TGTGCCATCAGGGCTGACAGGAACGTCCTAGAGACCCAGTACTTC.

V is TRBV7-6 and J is TRBJ2-7; 9 positions match TRBD2. V was pared by 1 base and J by 7 bases, with 8 bases of the junction left unmatched. The CDR3 has 15 residues. Germline V CDR1 and CDR2: SGHVS, FNYEAQ. This CDR3 is CASSLVGGRAGEQYF. The CDR3 DNA reads TGTGCCAGCAGCTTAGTCGGCGGGAGGGCTGGTGAGCAGTACTTC.

The gene calls are TRBV4-3 and TRBJ1-5; the D is unclear. The CDR3 spans 16 residues. Trimming removed 0 bases from V and 1 base from J, with 10 bases in between. Germline CDR1 and CDR2: LGHNA and YSLEER. The CDR3 loop reads CASSQDFSTSNQPQHF. The CDR3 DNA reads as TGCGCCAGCAGCCAAGATTTTAGCACCAGCAATCAGCCCCAGCATTTT.

The V and J genes are TRBV28 and TRBJ2-3, with D perhaps TRBD2 (6 bases). This CDR3 has 17 residues. The germline V and J ends were trimmed by 7 bases and 4 bases, with 24 bases remaining between them. CDR1 and CDR2 (germline): MDHEN, SYDVKM. The CDR3: CASIPSSGGIGADTQYF. The CDR3 DNA sequence: TGTGCCAGCATCCCAAGTTCTGGCGGGATAGGGGCAGATACGCAGTATTTT.

This CDR3 reads CASSPGWEETQYF. CDR3 DNA: TGTGCCAGCAGCCCAGGCTGGGAAGAGACCCAGTACTTC. This chain joins TRBV7-2 and TRBJ2-5, with D uncertain. Germline CDR1 and CDR2: SGHTA and FQGNSA. The CDR3 extends over 13 amino acids. Trimming took off 5 bases at V and 3 bases at J, with 10 bases between the two ends.

The chain employs TRBV30 and TRBJ2-3; a weak D match, TRBD2 (5 bases). The CDR3 runs 13 residues. From germline, CDR1 is GTSNPN and CDR2 SVGIG (reference sequence). V lost 7 bases and J lost 1, with 12 bases in between. CDR3 bases: TGTGCCTCCCTGGGGAGTGGCACAGATACGCAGTATTTT. This sequence encodes CASLGSGTDTQYF.

This clone has a handful of counts. The V and J genes are TRBV10-1 and TRBJ1-1; 10 bases are a match to TRBD1. This CDR3 is 16 amino acids long. Germline V gene data show CDR1 as WNHNN and CDR2 as SYGVQD (reference sequence). Trimming removed 2 bases from V and 4 bases from J; junction bases left unmatched: 7. CDR3 in amino acids: CASSEQPGQGFTEAFF. In nucleotides, the CDR3 is TGCGCCAGCAGTGAGCAACCGGGACAGGGGTTCACTGAAGCTTTCTTT.